The 8 T cell receptor beta chains listed next were all sequenced from one sample in a study of blood T cells in healthy people across ages. Primed by a sample-barcoded 5' primer and a J-beta primer mix, a second PCR proceeded for about 7 to 11 cycles. TCRdb re-called the 5' RACE reads with MiXCR, one entry per CDR3 protein. The sample contains 1.5 million to 2 million distinct CDR3 sequences, about 31% of which appear only once. The sample consisted of blood. Receptors originate from a woman in her 30s in good health.

The chain combines TRBV12-3 or TRBV12-4 with TRBJ2-3; 10 bases agree with TRBD2. V gave up 7 bases and J gave up 1 base; unmatched junction bases: 5. The CDR3 is 15 amino acids. CDR3 DNA sequence: TGTGCCAGCACAGGACTAGCGGTACGCACAGATACGCAGTATTTT. Protein product: CASTGLAVRTDTQYF.

This clonotype was found once. J is TRBJ2-5 and V is TRBV21-1; the table's D call, TRBD2, was not checked against the DNA. TRBV21-1 is a pseudogene locus. There are 18 residues in the CDR3. DNA for the CDR3: TGTGCCAGCAGCCCGCGGCCTCGATCACTAGCCGAATGTGGGACCCAGTACTTC. Its protein product is CASSPRPRSLAECGTQYF.

The CDR3 loop is CASSPGLGNQPQHF. CDR3 in DNA: TGTGCCAGCAGCCCAGGGTTGGGCAATCAGCCCCAGCATTTT. The chain uses TRBV7-2 and TRBJ1-5, with D perhaps TRBD1 (5 bases). In germline, CDR1 is SGHTA, CDR2 FQGNSA. CDR3 length: 14 residues. With 5 bases removed from V and 2 bases from J, the gap between germline ends came to 10 bases.

This clonotype was observed a handful of times. J is TRBJ2-5 and V is TRBV18; D not resolved. Trimming took 3 bases from V and 0 from J, leaving 14 bases between them. The CDR3 loop spans 16 amino acids. The germline CDR1 and CDR2 sequences are KGHSH and LQKENI. The CDR3 spells CASSPLEGADQETQYF. The DNA for the CDR3 is TGTGCCAGCTCACCCCTGGAAGGAGCAGACCAAGAGACCCAGTACTTC.

The rearrangement uses TRBV5-1 and TRBJ2-2; D is unclear. The CDR3 loop spans 14 amino acids. V lost 0 bases and J 3 bases, leaving 6 bases between the germline ends. Germline V gene lookup returns CDR1 SGHRS and CDR2 YFSETQ. CDR3 protein: CASSLGDYTGELFF. The CDR3 region has the DNA TGCGCCAGCAGCTTGGGGGATTACACCGGGGAGCTGTTTTTT.

This clonotype appeared a few times. One base away lies a much larger clone, so this may be a sequencing read error. The CDR3 does not end in the conserved phenylalanine or tryptophan, so this is likely a read error. The chain recombines TRBV4-1 with TRBJ2-7, with 8 positions matching TRBD2. CDR3 length: 15 residues. Germline loops: CDR1 MGHRA, CDR2 YSYEKL. J was trimmed by 4 bases and V by 0 bases; bases with no gene match: 5. In DNA form, the CDR3 reads TGCGCCAGCAGCCAAGACGCTAGCGGGTCTTACGAGCAGTACTTA. Residues: CASSQDASGSYEQYL.

A few counts support this clonotype. CDR3 nucleotide sequence: TGCAGTGCGGGAGACCACAGGGCTCTGCCCTACGAGCAGTACTTC. This encodes CSAGDHRALPYEQYF. This sequence joins TRBV20-1 and TRBJ2-7; the D gene is possibly TRBD1 (6 bases). The CDR3 consists of 15 residues. The ends were cut back, 6 bases at V and 2 bases at J, with 20 bases in the middle. CDR1 is DFQATT, CDR2 SNEGSKA, per germline (reference sequence).

The rearrangement uses TRBV20-1 and TRBJ1-1; 7 bases map to TRBD1. The CDR3 covers 13 residues. V trimming: 5 bases; J trimming: 4 bases; junction bases outside the gene matches: 7. The germline CDR1 and CDR2 sequences are DFQATT and SNEGSKA (reference sequence). The CDR3 spells CSADLQGITEAFF. The CDR3 nucleotides read TGCAGTGCTGATTTACAGGGGATCACTGAAGCTTTCTTT.